This TCR beta chain was captured in a study of blood T cell repertoires in COVID-19. Whole-study context: Acute and convalescent COVID-19 samples came from the United States, Italy and Spain. T cells, B-cell-depleted T cells, or PBMCs supplied cDNA or gDNA.

Seattle's cohort entered during active infection and was followed longitudinally. Per the authors' pipeline: Estimates of nucleated cell counts were drawn from the amplification of reference gene primers. Method: immunoSEQ multiplex PCR; TCRdb's copy keeps in-frame clones and lacks some. V, J and clone size derive from that table, while D and trimming were established from the DNA sequence. In the table there are 300,000 to 450,000 clones, around 87% of which are singletons. The specimen sequenced was peripheral blood. This clonotype originated in a woman in her 30s with COVID-19, enrolled during active disease.

The DNA for the CDR3 is TGTGCCAGCAGCTCTCGGACAGGGACAGATACGCAGTATTTT. Translating gives CASSSRTGTDTQYF. This sequence joins TRBV7-2 and TRBJ2-3, with 8 nucleotides matching TRBD1. CDR3 length: 14 amino acids. The ends lost 4 bases at V and 3 bases at J; junction bases unmatched: 3. Germline-derived CDR1 and CDR2 are SGHTA and FQGNSA.